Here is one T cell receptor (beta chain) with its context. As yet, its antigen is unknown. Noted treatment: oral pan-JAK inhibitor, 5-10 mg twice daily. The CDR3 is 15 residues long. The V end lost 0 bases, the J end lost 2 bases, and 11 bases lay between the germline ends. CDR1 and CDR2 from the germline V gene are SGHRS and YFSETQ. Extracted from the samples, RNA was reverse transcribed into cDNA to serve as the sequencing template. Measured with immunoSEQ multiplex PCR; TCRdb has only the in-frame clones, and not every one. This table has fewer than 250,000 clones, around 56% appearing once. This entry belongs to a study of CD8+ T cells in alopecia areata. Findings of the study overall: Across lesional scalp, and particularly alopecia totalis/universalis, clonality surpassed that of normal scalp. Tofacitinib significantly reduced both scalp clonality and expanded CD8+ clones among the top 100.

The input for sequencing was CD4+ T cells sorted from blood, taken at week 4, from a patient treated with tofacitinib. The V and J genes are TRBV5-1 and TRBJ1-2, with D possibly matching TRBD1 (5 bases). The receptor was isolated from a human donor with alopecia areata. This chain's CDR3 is CASSLAAGLNYGYTF. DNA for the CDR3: TGCGCCAGCAGCTTGGCGGCAGGGCTGAACTATGGCTACACCTTC.